These T cell receptor beta chains were read from a single sample in a study of cytotoxic CD8 clonotypes in ibrutinib-treated CLL. Only in-frame clones appear in the TCRdb table, and some are missing; sequencing was by immunoSEQ multiplex PCR. The sample holds hundreds of thousands of clones, 70% seen once. The source material was PBMCs, sampled after 24 months of ibrutinib treatment. The receptor source for this set is a human donor with chronic lymphocytic leukemia. CDR3s include the opening cysteine and the closing phenylalanine or tryptophan. The order of the fields is J gene, D gene, V gene, clone size, CDR3 DNA, CDR3 protein. D genes are given only for firm matches. The size entry is marked missing in some rows and otherwise reads once, few, many or a size class.

TRBJ2-7	-	TRBV19	-	TGTGCCAGTAGTACTACCGGGAGCGACTACGAGCAGTACTTC	CASSTTGSDYEQYF
TRBJ2-1	-	TRBV6-1	-	TGTGCCAGCAGTGAACTCACTGAGCAGTTCTTC	CASSELTEQFF
TRBJ2-1	-	TRBV11-2	-	TGTGCCAGCAGCTTGTCAACGAGGGCCACGAATGAGCAGTTCTTC	CASSLSTRATNEQFF
TRBJ2-2	TRBD2	TRBV7-3	few	TGTGCCAGCAGCTTAGCTAGCGGGCCTACCGGGGAGCTGTTTTTT	CASSLASGPTGELFF
TRBJ1-1	TRBD1	TRBV7-2	-	TGTGCCAGCAGCGCAGACAGGGGAAACACTGAAGCTTTCTTT	CASSADRGNTEAFF
TRBJ1-4	-	TRBV29-1	-	TGCAGCGCCGCACGGGGGACTAATGAAAAACTGTTTTTT	CSAARGTNEKLFF
TRBJ1-5	-	TRBV4-3	-	TGCGCCAGCAGCCAAGATCGGGGACTTGTGGCCAATCAGCCCCAGCATTTT	CASSQDRGLVANQPQHF
TRBJ2-7	TRBD1	TRBV5-5	once	TGTGCCAGCACCACCGGGACAGCGTCCTACGAGCAGTACTTC	CASTTGTASYEQYF
TRBJ1-2	-	TRBV9	-	TGTGCCAGCAGCGACCGAATTTATGGCTACACCTTC	CASSDRIYGYTF
TRBJ2-1	TRBD1	TRBV25-1	-	TGTGCCAGCATGGACAGGGTTCGAAATGAGCAGTTCTTC	CASMDRVRNEQFF
TRBJ1-5	TRBD1	TRBV20-1	few	TGCAGTGCCGTACAGGGGGCCCGGCATTTT	CSAVQGARHF
TRBJ2-2	TRBD1	TRBV7-6	-	TGTGCCAGCAGCCTGGTGGGACAGATGAACACCGGGGAGCTGTTTTTT	CASSLVGQMNTGELFF
TRBJ2-7	TRBD1	TRBV6-5	-	TGTGCCAGCAGGACCGGGACAGGGCTTCTGCAGTACTTC	CASRTGTGLLQYF
TRBJ2-2	-	TRBV5-1	-	TGCGCCAGCAGCTTGGATGGGCCCGGGGAGCTGTTTTTT	CASSLDGPGELFF
TRBJ1-2	-	TRBV27	-	TGTGCCAGCAGTTTAGGTCCGGCCCTCTATGGCTACACCTTC	CASSLGPALYGYTF
TRBJ2-1	-	TRBV19	-	TGTGCCAGTAGTATAGTGGGTACGAGCTCCTACAATGAGCAGTTCTTC	CASSIVGTSSYNEQFF
TRBJ1-5	-	TRBV6-5	-	TGTGCCAGCAGTTCGGCCGCAAAGAATCAGCCCCAGCATTTT	CASSSAAKNQPQHF
TRBJ2-5	-	TRBV19	-	TGTGCCAGTAGTATACGGAGCGGTCGGGAGACCCAGTACTTC	CASSIRSGRETQYF
TRBJ1-5	TRBD1	TRBV30	few	TGTGCCTGGAGCAGGACAGGCATCAATCAGCCCCAGCATTTT	CAWSRTGINQPQHF
TRBJ1-2	-	TRBV13	few	TGTGCCAGCAGCCCCCCTGAAAGGGCGGGGGGCTACACCTTC	CASSPPERAGGYTF
TRBJ2-5	-	TRBV5-1	-	TGCGCCAGCAGGGGTAGCCAAGAGACCCAGTACTTC	CASRGSQETQYF
TRBJ2-1	-	TRBV29-1	-	TGCAGCGTTGGTCCATACAATGAGCAGTTCTTC	CSVGPYNEQFF
TRBJ2-1	-	TRBV29-1	-	TGCAGCGTTGATCGCGGGTACAATGAGCAGTTCTTC	CSVDRGYNEQFF
TRBJ2-6	-	TRBV25-1	-	TGTGCCAGCAGTCCACACCAAGGGGCTGTCGCTGGGGCCAACGTCCTGACTTTC	CASSPHQGAVAGANVLTF
TRBJ1-2	-	TRBV27	-	TGTGCCACCCGGGGACAAAACTATGGCTACACCTTC	CATRGQNYGYTF
TRBJ2-7	TRBD2	TRBV27	-	TGTGCCAGCAGTCTCGGACGGAGCGGGGACGAGCAGTACTTC	CASSLGRSGDEQYF
TRBJ2-1	TRBD2	TRBV4-1	few	TGCGCCAGCAGCCTATCAAGGGCACTAGCGGGAGAGGGGGGCAATGAGCAGTTCTTC	CASSLSRALAGEGGNEQFF
TRBJ2-6	-	TRBV5-1	-	TGCGCCAGCAGCGGTGGGGGTGGCTTTGGGGCCAACGTCCTGACTTTC	CASSGGGGFGANVLTF
TRBJ2-1	-	TRBV2	-	TGTGCCAGCAGTGAAGGGGTGAGGCAGTTCTTC	CASSEGVRQFF
TRBJ2-1	TRBD1	TRBV7-2	-	TGTGCCAGCAGCTCGGGACAGGGGGTATTGAATGAGCAGTTCTTC	CASSSGQGVLNEQFF
TRBJ2-7	-	TRBV4-2	few	TGTGCCAGCAGCCAAGGAGGACAGCTGGGGGAGCAGTACTTC	CASSQGGQLGEQYF
TRBJ1-1	-	TRBV6-4	-	TGTGCCAGCAGCGCTAGGGGGGGCACTGAAGCTTTCTTT	CASSARGGTEAFF
TRBJ2-7	-	TRBV28	-	TGTGCCAGCAGTTTACCAGGGAGGAACGAGCAGTACTTC	CASSLPGRNEQYF
TRBJ2-2	TRBD2	TRBV5-1	-	TGCGCCAGCAGCTTGGTGGGCGGGAGTACCGGGGAGCTGTTTTTT	CASSLVGGSTGELFF
TRBJ2-7	-	TRBV25-1	-	TGTGCCAGCACCCGAAGTGGCGAGCAGTACTTC	CASTRSGEQYF
TRBJ2-2	-	TRBV29-1	-	TGCAGCGTCCGGGTCACCGGGGAGCTGTTTTTT	CSVRVTGELFF
TRBJ2-3	TRBD1	TRBV28	-	TGTGCCAGCACCCCGGGGACAGGGGGCTTAACGCAGTATTTT	CASTPGTGGLTQYF
TRBJ1-5	-	TRBV9	-	TGTGCCAGCAGCAAGGAGGCAGTTGAGGGGCAGCCCCAGCATTTT	CASSKEAVEGQPQHF
TRBJ1-1	TRBD1	TRBV27	-	TGTGCCAGCAGCCCATTTAGGGCTATGACAGGGCACGCTTTCTTT	CASSPFRAMTGHAFF
TRBJ2-1	TRBD1	TRBV4-2	-	TGTGCCAGCAGCCAAGGGACAGGGGCAATTGGTAGATTCAATGAGCAGTTCTTC	CASSQGTGAIGRFNEQFF
TRBJ2-6	-	TRBV6-6	-	TGTGCCAGCAGTTACCCAACCAGCTCTGGGGCCAACGTCCTGACTTTC	CASSYPTSSGANVLTF
TRBJ1-2	-	TRBV28	-	TGTGCCAGCGTTACGCCTTCCTATGGCTACACCTTC	CASVTPSYGYTF
TRBJ2-1	-	TRBV7-2	few	TGTGCCAGCAGCCGAAATGTCTATGAGCAGTTCTTC	CASSRNVYEQFF
TRBJ1-1	-	TRBV28	-	TGTGCCAGCAGCCGACAGGTCACTAGCCCTGAAGCTTTCTTT	CASSRQVTSPEAFF
TRBJ1-1	-	TRBV19	few	TGTGCCAGTAATGGCATGACTGGGAACACTGAAGCTTTCTTT	CASNGMTGNTEAFF
TRBJ2-7	TRBD1	TRBV6-5	-	TGTGCCAGCAGTTATTCCCAGGGGGCCAGCTACGAGCAGTACTTC	CASSYSQGASYEQYF
TRBJ2-2	-	TRBV5-1	once	TGCGCCAGCAGTGAGGGAGTCTACACCGGGGAGCTGTTTTTT	CASSEGVYTGELFF
TRBJ2-1	-	TRBV4-1	-	TGCGCCAGCAGCCAAGATTTCCGCGGGGTTGAGCAGTTCTTC	CASSQDFRGVEQFF
TRBJ2-2	-	TRBV7-3	-	TGTGCCAGCAGCTCCCGCCATGACACCGGGGAGCTGTTTTTT	CASSSRHDTGELFF
TRBJ1-2	-	TRBV9	many	TGTGCCAGCAGCGCCAATTCGGGACTCTATGGCTACACCTTC	CASSANSGLYGYTF
TRBJ1-1	-	TRBV4-2	-	TGTGCCAGCAGCCAACAGGTTCCGAACACTGAAGCTTTCTTT	CASSQQVPNTEAFF
TRBJ2-7	-	TRBV7-3	-	TGTGCCAGCCCAGGGTCCTACGAGCAGTACTTC	CASPGSYEQYF
TRBJ1-2	-	TRBV28	few	TGTGCCAGCAGTTCCGGAAGGGGATCCTATGGCTACACCTTC	CASSSGRGSYGYTF
TRBJ2-2	-	TRBV2	-	TGTGCCACCATGTCTAGGGACCGACTTGCCACCGGGGAGCTGTTTTTT	CATMSRDRLATGELFF